These 30 T cell receptor beta chains were all obtained from the same sample, sequenced in a study of blood T cell repertoires in COVID-19. The assay was immunoSEQ multiplex PCR, and TCRdb's table has in-frame clones only and misses some. The sample includes 45,000 or so clones, around 86% of them seen just once. Sequenced input: peripheral blood. These receptors originate from a woman of 80 years or more with COVID-19, enrolled during active disease.

The chain employs TRBV2 and TRBJ1-4; D remains unclear. V lost 8 bases and J 6 bases, leaving 10 bases between the germline ends. The CDR3 sequence is 12 residues long. Germline V CDR1 and CDR2: SNHLY, FYNNEI. CDR3 amino acids: CASERGYEKLFF. The CDR3 bases are TGTGCCAGCGAGCGGGGATATGAAAAACTGTTTTTT.

The chain is built from TRBV5-1 and TRBJ2-2, with 8 bases that match TRBD2. CDR1 is SGHRS, CDR2 YFSETQ, per germline. The V and J ends lost 4 bases and 3 bases, in that order; junction bases with no gene match: 2. The CDR3 has 14 amino acids. DNA for the CDR3: TGCGCCAGCAGCGGGCGGGGGGACACCGGGGAGCTGTTTTTT. Encoded protein: CASSGRGDTGELFF.

The chain joins TRBV4-1 to TRBJ2-1, with 13 bases matching TRBD2. The V gene's germline CDR1 is MGHRA and CDR2 YSYEKL. This CDR3 contains 17 residues. Trimming took 0 bases from V and 6 from J; bases not matched to a gene: 5. DNA for the CDR3: TGCGCCAGCAGCCAAGACGTCCGGACTAGCGGGAGCAATGAGCAGTTCTTC. Encoded protein: CASSQDVRTSGSNEQFF.

The chain has TRBV12-3 or TRBV12-4 and TRBJ1-3; perhaps TRBD1 as D (5 bases). The CDR3 loop spans 13 amino acids. Between the trimmed V and J ends, which lost 4 bases and 7 bases, there was a span of 11 bases. The CDR3 loop reads CASSSNRRNTIYF. The CDR3 region has the DNA TGTGCCAGCAGTTCCAACAGGCGGAACACCATATATTTT.

V is TRBV5-1 and J is TRBJ2-2; 7 positions match TRBD1. Looked up from germline, CDR1 is SGHRS and CDR2 is YFSETQ. The CDR3 has 14 amino acids. V dropped 8 bases and J dropped 2; count of bases not matched to a gene: 6. CDR3: CASYRGGNTGELFF. CDR3 nucleotide sequence: TGCGCCAGTTACAGGGGCGGTAACACCGGGGAGCTGTTTTTT. The full variable domain, rest sourced from reference TRBV5-1 and TRBJ2-2, is KAGVTQTPRYLIKTRGQQVTLSCSPISGHRSVSWYQQTPGQGLQFLFEYFSETQRNKGNFPGRFSGRQFSNSRSEMNVSTLELGDSALYLCASYRGGNTGELFFGEGSRLTVL.

This sequence joins TRBV6-5 and TRBJ2-5; TRBD1 matches 9 bases. The CDR3 runs to 13 residues. Germline V gives CDR1 MNHEY, CDR2 SVGAGI. Losses at the gene ends were 8 bases for V and 2 bases for J; bases not matched to a gene: 3. The CDR3 loop is CASQGTGQETQYF. CDR3 in DNA: TGTGCCAGCCAGGGGACAGGGCAAGAGACCCAGTACTTC.

This chain joins TRBV6-5 and TRBJ1-3, with TRBD1 matching 7 bases. Unmatched junction bases numbered 9, after V lost 6 bases and J lost 4 bases. The CDR3 consists of 15 residues. Germline V gene data show CDR1 as MNHEY and CDR2 as SVGAGI. This CDR3 reads CASSLGTVMGNTIYF. CDR3 DNA: TGTGCCAGCAGCCTCGGGACAGTTATGGGAAACACCATATATTTT.

This chain connects TRBV28 to TRBJ2-3; 11 bases are a match to TRBD2. J lost 0 bases, V lost 5 bases, and 4 bases had no gene match. The germline CDR1 and CDR2 sequences are MDHEN and SYDVKM. This CDR3 is 16 amino acids long. The CDR3 sequence is CASSLLAGASTDTQYF. The DNA of the CDR3 is TGTGCCAGCAGTCTACTAGCGGGAGCTAGCACAGATACGCAGTATTTT.

This clone is a singleton in its sample. The chain uses TRBV21-1 and TRBJ1-5; TRBD1, as called in the table, went unchecked against the DNA. TRBV21-1 is classified as a pseudogene. The CDR3 contains 15 residues. The chain's CDR3 is CASSKAAGNNQPQHF. CDR3 coding DNA: TGTGCCAGCAGCAAAGCCGCAGGGAACAATCAGCCCCAGCATTTT.

The chain combines TRBV10-1 with TRBJ2-1; 14 bases fit TRBD2. With 3 bases clipped from V and 8 bases from J, the junction kept 6 bases outside the gene matches. CDR1 is WNHNN and CDR2 is SYGVQD in the germline V gene (reference sequence). This CDR3 region has 16 residues. The CDR3 nucleotides read TGCGCCAGCAGTGAAGGGGGACTAGCGGGGGCCGATGAGCAGTTCTTC. Residues: CASSEGGLAGADEQFF.

This clone was detected once. The rearrangement links TRBV27 to TRBJ2-4; the match to TRBD1 covers 8 bases. V trimming: 4 bases; J trimming: 3 bases; junction bases outside the gene matches: 8. Per germline, CDR1 MNHEY and CDR2 SMNVEV (reference sequence). This CDR3 comprises 16 residues. CDR3 in DNA: TGTGCCAGCAGTTGGGCCAGGGGGCTGGACAAAAACATTCAGTACTTC. Translated: CASSWARGLDKNIQYF.

This sequence joins TRBV2 and TRBJ2-5, with a possible D match to TRBD1 (6 bases). The CDR3 length is 15 residues. Germline values: CDR1 SNHLY, CDR2 FYNNEI. Trimming shortened V by 4 bases and J by 2 bases, and 14 bases separated the two germline ends. The CDR3 DNA reads as TGTGCCAGCAGTGTTGGGCCACAGGGACAAGAGACCCAGTACTTC. This gives the protein CASSVGPQGQETQYF.

The chain joins TRBV28 to TRBJ1-2, with D unclear. The V gene lost 3 bases and the J gene lost 3 bases, with 11 bases spanning the gap. The CDR3 covers 14 residues. Germline V gene data show CDR1 as MDHEN and CDR2 as SYDVKM. The CDR3 region is CASSLDKRDYGYTF. As DNA, the CDR3 is TGTGCCAGCAGTTTGGATAAGAGGGACTATGGCTACACCTTC.

The chain joins TRBV19 to TRBJ2-2; 12 bases are a match to TRBD1. J lost 0 bases, V lost 5 bases, and 7 bases had no gene match. From germline, CDR1 is LNHDA and CDR2 SQIVND (reference sequence). The CDR3 contains 18 residues. The CDR3 loop is CASSARDRGRSNTGELFF. The CDR3 DNA sequence: TGTGCCAGTAGTGCGAGGGACAGGGGGCGGTCGAACACCGGGGAGCTGTTTTTT.

This chain connects TRBV5-1 to TRBJ2-3, with 7 bases lining up with TRBD2. The V gene's germline CDR1 is SGHRS and CDR2 YFSETQ. V was clipped by 4 bases and J by 5 bases; unmatched bases: 4. The CDR3 runs 13 residues. In DNA, the CDR3 is TGCGCCAGCAGCACCGGACTAGTAGATACGCAGTATTTT. This sequence encodes CASSTGLVDTQYF.

The chain recombines TRBV19 with TRBJ1-1; TRBD1 aligns across 7 bases. Germline CDR1 and CDR2: LNHDA and SQIVND (reference sequence). V lost 4 bases and J lost 1; bases outside the gene matches: 3. CDR3 length equals 14 residues. The CDR3 sequence: CASSSGTANTEAFF. The DNA of the CDR3 is TGTGCCAGTAGTAGCGGGACAGCGAACACTGAAGCTTTCTTT.

CDR3 residues: CATSDRRGQGPGGHNEQFF. CDR3 sequence (DNA): TGTGCCACCAGTGACCGACGGGGACAGGGGCCCGGGGGTCACAATGAGCAGTTCTTC. The chain joins TRBV24-1 to TRBJ2-1; 10 bases are a match to TRBD1. J gave up 5 bases and V 4 bases, and 16 bases lay outside the gene matches. CDR3 length: 19 amino acids. CDR1 KGHDR and CDR2 SFDVKD come from the germline V gene.

V is TRBV5-1 and J is TRBJ1-4; TRBD1 matches 8 bases. After removal of 7 bases from V and 7 bases from J, the junction contained 9 bases not matched to a gene. The CDR3 spans 14 residues. Germline CDR1 reads SGHRS; CDR2 reads YFSETQ. The CDR3 reads CASQTGGGTEKLFF. The CDR3 nucleotides read TGCGCCAGCCAAACAGGGGGTGGGACTGAAAAACTGTTTTTT. Full variable domain (outside the CDR3, taken from reference TRBV5-1 and TRBJ1-4): KAGVTQTPRYLIKTRGQQVTLSCSPISGHRSVSWYQQTPGQGLQFLFEYFSETQRNKGNFPGRFSGRQFSNSRSEMNVSTLELGDSALYLCASQTGGGTEKLFFGSGTQLSVL.

The rearrangement joins TRBV5-6 to TRBJ2-1, with 7 positions matching TRBD2. The germline V gene encodes CDR1 SGHDT and CDR2 YYEEEE. CDR3 size: 17 residues. The V gene end was trimmed by 2 bases and the J gene end by 7 bases; junction bases not matched to a gene: 15. Here the CDR3 DNA reads TGTGCCAGCAGCTTTAGGTCTAGCGGTCCGCGTAGGAATGAGCAGTTCTTC. Protein: CASSFRSSGPRRNEQFF.

The chain combines TRBV4-2 with TRBJ2-1; weak D call: TRBD2 (7 bases). The CDR3 has 16 residues. CDR1 is LGHNA, CDR2 YNFKEQ, per germline. The V gene lost 1 base and the J gene lost 5 bases, with 15 bases spanning the gap. This chain's CDR3 is CASSQVGGGLNNEQFF. The CDR3 DNA sequence: TGTGCCAGCAGCCAAGTAGGGGGGGGTTTGAACAATGAGCAGTTCTTC.

The chain has TRBV5-4 and TRBJ1-2, with 8 positions matching TRBD1. The germline gives CDR1 SGHNT, CDR2 YYREEE (reference sequence). The V and J ends lost 4 bases and 4 bases, in that order; junction bases with no gene match: 9. The CDR3 sequence is 15 residues long. The CDR3 coding sequence is TGTGCCAGCAGCCTAACCGGGACAGGCTCCTATGGCTACACCTTC. It yields the protein CASSLTGTGSYGYTF.

The chain employs TRBV19 and TRBJ1-5, with TRBD1 as a possible D gene (5 bases). V was pared by 5 bases and J by 0 bases, with 14 bases between. The CDR3 is made up of 16 amino acids. The germline gives CDR1 LNHDA, CDR2 SQIVND (reference sequence). The chain's CDR3 is CASSWGSPYSNQPQHF. The CDR3, as DNA: TGTGCCAGTAGTTGGGGCAGCCCGTATAGCAATCAGCCCCAGCATTTT.

The chain couples TRBV19 to TRBJ2-2; TRBD1 matches 7 bases. The trim removed 7 bases at V and 4 bases at J, leaving 12 bases unmatched. Germline-derived CDR1 and CDR2 are LNHDA and SQIVND (reference sequence). This CDR3 has 16 residues. The CDR3 protein is CASKNQGQATTGELFF. The CDR3 nucleotides read TGTGCCAGTAAGAATCAAGGACAGGCTACCACCGGGGAGCTGTTTTTT.

V usage is TRBV7-2 and J usage is TRBJ2-7; 13 bases line up with TRBD2. CDR3 length: 19 residues. Germline V gene sequence: CDR1 SGHTA, CDR2 FQGNSA. V was pared by 0 bases and J by 2 bases, with 10 bases of the junction left unmatched. CDR3: CASSLAPRTSGSLAYEQYF. Written as DNA, the CDR3 is TGTGCCAGCAGCTTAGCGCCAAGGACTAGCGGGAGCCTTGCCTACGAGCAGTACTTC.

The chain employs TRBV10-1 and TRBJ1-1, with D possibly TRBD1 on 5 matching bases. This CDR3 is 14 amino acids long. Germline-derived CDR1 and CDR2 are WNHNN and SYGVQD (reference sequence). V gave up 6 bases and J gave up 10 bases, with 21 bases separating them. The CDR3 bases are TGCGCCAGCAGGGAAAAATCAGGGTGGTTAGGAGCTTTCTTT. This translates into CASREKSGWLGAFF.

The chain links TRBV9 to TRBJ1-1; D is uncertain. Trimming left V 4 bases short and J 1 base short, with 14 bases between. CDR1 is SGDLS and CDR2 is YYNGEE in the germline V gene. The CDR3 covers 15 residues. CDR3 sequence: CASSPPAGGNTEAFF. The CDR3 DNA reads as TGTGCCAGCAGCCCCCCCGCTGGAGGGAACACTGAAGCTTTCTTT.

The chain is built from TRBV7-3 and TRBJ2-6; a weak D match, TRBD1 (6 bases). Between the trimmed V and J ends, which lost 5 bases and 2 bases, there was a span of 10 bases. Germline lookup yields CDR1 SGHTA and CDR2 FQGTGA. The CDR3 runs to 15 residues. CDR3 in DNA: TGTGCCAGCAGCCGAGGGGGAACTGGGGCCAACGTCCTGACTTTC. Translating gives CASSRGGTGANVLTF.

This rearrangement joins TRBV11-1 to TRBJ2-5; 9 bases agree with TRBD2. Looked up from germline, CDR1 is SGHAT and CDR2 is FQDESV (reference sequence). CDR3 length equals 16 residues. J lost 5 bases, V lost 0 bases, and 7 bases had no gene match. The DNA for the CDR3 is TGTGCCAGCAGCTTAGCTCCTAGCGGGGCTAAGGAGACCCAGTACTTC. It encodes CASSLAPSGAKETQYF. The variable domain in full, completed from reference TRBV11-1 and TRBJ2-5, reads EAEVAQSPRYKITEKSQAVAFWCDPISGHATLYWYRQILGQGPELLVQFQDESVVDDSQLPKDRFSAERLKGVDSTLKIQPAELGDSAMYLCASSLAPSGAKETQYFGPGTRLLVL.

This chain uses TRBV4-2 with TRBJ2-7; 9 bases agree with TRBD2. The germline V gene encodes CDR1 LGHNA and CDR2 YNFKEQ. The CDR3 spans 18 residues. Trimming at V came to 6 bases and at J to 0 bases, leaving 15 bases not matched to a gene. The CDR3 nucleotides are TGTGCCAGCAGGTTAAGCGGTAGCGGGGGCGGAAGCTCCTACGAGCAGTACTTC. Its translation is CASRLSGSGGGSSYEQYF.

This clone was seen a few times. The chain uses TRBV3-1 (or the pseudogene TRBV3-2) and TRBJ2-1; 10 bases match TRBD1. CDR3 length: 14 amino acids. Trimming at V came to 2 bases and at J to 8 bases, leaving 3 bases not matched to a gene. Germline CDR1 reads LGHDT; CDR2 reads YNNKEL (reference sequence). The CDR3 nucleotides are TGTGCCAGCAGCCAACTGACAGGGGGCTATGAGCAGTTCTTC. Protein sequence: CASSQLTGGYEQFF.